These 32 T cell receptor beta chains came from one sample sequenced in a study of blood T cell repertoires in COVID-19. Sequenced by immunoSEQ multiplex PCR; TCRdb stores in-frame clones only, minus some. The repertoire consists of 180,000 or so clones, with 70% to 85% occurring once and the leading ten covering about 6.9%. Sequencing was carried out using peripheral blood. These receptor sequences come from a human donor with acute or convalescent COVID-19. The donor label of this sample is uncertain.

This clone was observed a few times. The gene calls are TRBV2 and TRBJ2-2; D is unresolved. Germline values: CDR1 SNHLY, CDR2 FYNNEI. V lost 6 bases and J 0 bases, leaving 5 bases between the germline ends. This CDR3 has 13 amino acids. The CDR3: CASRNTNTGELFF. CDR3 DNA: TGTGCCAGCAGGAACACGAACACCGGGGAGCTGTTTTTT.

The chain recombines TRBV19 with TRBJ2-3; TRBD2 aligns across 15 bases. CDR1 is LNHDA, CDR2 SQIVND, per germline (reference sequence). This CDR3 is 14 amino acids long. Trimming removed 10 bases from V and 6 bases from J; junction bases left unmatched: 5. In DNA, the CDR3 is TGTGCCACCGCCGGGACTAGCGGGGGGGATACGCAGTATTTT. It translates to CATAGTSGGDTQYF.

In DNA, the CDR3 is TGTGCCAGCAGTTACTCGCACAGAGTGGCCAATCAGCCCCAGCATTTT. This translates into CASSYSHRVANQPQHF. The rearrangement uses TRBV6-5 and TRBJ1-5; D gene ambiguous. The CDR3 extends over 16 amino acids. V was cut by 0 bases and J by 3 bases, with 12 bases left in between. CDR1 is MNHEY and CDR2 is SVGAGI in the germline V gene.

This chain links TRBV7-3 with TRBJ1-2; D not resolved. There are 13 residues in the CDR3. The germline gives CDR1 SGHTA, CDR2 FQGTGA. Between the trimmed V and J ends, which lost 2 bases and 1 base, there was a span of 5 bases. The CDR3 loop reads CASSLDNNYGYTF. The CDR3 DNA sequence: TGTGCCAGCAGCTTAGACAATAACTATGGCTACACCTTC.

The V call is TRBV5-1, the J call TRBJ1-5, with 8 bases identical to TRBD1. This CDR3 has 14 amino acids. Germline V gives CDR1 SGHRS, CDR2 YFSETQ. Trimming removed 0 bases from V and 9 bases from J; junction bases left unmatched: 5. In DNA form, the CDR3 reads TGCGCCAGCAGCTTGGCAGGGGGCGGAGGGCCCCAGCATTTT. Translation: CASSLAGGGGPQHF.

This clone was seen once. The rearrangement uses TRBV5-8 and TRBJ2-7, with 11 nucleotides matching TRBD1. The germline gives CDR1 SGHTS, CDR2 YDEGEE. J lost 6 bases, V lost 0 bases, and 2 bases had no gene match. CDR3 length: 14 residues. The CDR3 sequence is CASSLEGQGGEQYF. The CDR3 DNA follows: TGTGCCAGCAGCTTGGAGGGACAGGGGGGCGAGCAGTACTTC.

This chain joins TRBV6-6 and TRBJ1-1; D unclear. V lost 5 bases and J 7 bases, leaving 11 bases between the germline ends. Germline assignment: CDR1 MNHNY and CDR2 SVGAGI (reference sequence). The CDR3 sequence is 12 residues long. The CDR3 DNA reads as TGTGCCAGCAGTAACGCAGAAATTGAAGCTTTCTTT. It specifies CASSNAEIEAFF.

The sample holds one count of this clone. This sequence joins TRBV5-4 and TRBJ2-1, with 9 bases aligning to TRBD1. Germline V gives CDR1 SGHNT, CDR2 YYREEE (reference sequence). The CDR3 has 15 amino acids. J lost 1 base, V lost 4 bases, and 3 bases had no gene match. CDR3 sequence reads: CASSPGQGSYNEQFF. Written as DNA, the CDR3 is TGTGCCAGCAGCCCGGGACAGGGTTCCTACAATGAGCAGTTCTTC.

The gene calls are TRBV19 and TRBJ2-3; tentative D call: TRBD2 (6 bases). CDR3 length: 15 residues. The V and J ends lost 5 bases and 0 bases respectively, with 12 bases between them. Germline V gene sequence: CDR1 LNHDA, CDR2 SQIVND (reference sequence). The CDR3 region is CASSQLAGSTDTQYF. The CDR3 DNA is TGTGCCAGTAGTCAACTAGCAGGGAGCACAGATACGCAGTATTTT. The complete variable domain, with remaining parts taken from reference TRBV19 and TRBJ2-3, reads DGGITQSPKYLFRKEGQNVTLSCEQNLNHDAMYWYRQDPGQGLRLIYYSQIVNDFQKGDIAEGYSVSREKKESFPLTVTSAQKNPTAFYLCASSQLAGSTDTQYFGPGTRLTVL.

The rearrangement joins TRBV2 to TRBJ2-7; a weak D match, TRBD1 (6 bases). The ends were cut back, 3 bases at V and 4 bases at J, with 13 bases in the middle. The CDR3 contains 14 residues. Germline-derived CDR1 and CDR2 are SNHLY and FYNNEI. The CDR3, as DNA: TGTGCCAGCAGTGACCAGGGGTTGTGGTACGAGCAGTACTTC. Translated: CASSDQGLWYEQYF.

J is TRBJ1-1 and V is TRBV28; D perhaps matches TRBD1 (6 bases). Trimming took off 2 bases at V and 5 bases at J, with 15 bases between the two ends. Germline V gene data show CDR1 as MDHEN and CDR2 as SYDVKM. This CDR3 region has 15 residues. The CDR3 DNA follows: TGTGCCAGCAGTTTAAGTGGGGGGGCAGAGACTGAAGCTTTCTTT. Translating gives CASSLSGGAETEAFF.

J is TRBJ2-1 and V is TRBV5-1; a weak D match, TRBD1 (6 bases). Germline CDR1 SGHRS, CDR2 YFSETQ. The CDR3 consists of 16 residues. Trimming left V 2 bases short and J 3 bases short, with 15 bases between. The CDR3 bases are TGCGCCAGCAGCTTACAGGGTAGTGGGCACTACAATGAGCAGTTCTTC. This gives the protein CASSLQGSGHYNEQFF.

This chain joins TRBV5-4 and TRBJ2-3; 11 nucleotides match TRBD2. J lost 3 bases, V lost 4 bases, and 4 bases had no gene match. CDR1 is SGHNT and CDR2 is YYREEE in the germline V gene (reference sequence). This CDR3 is built from 15 residues. The DNA of the CDR3 is TGTGCCAGCAGCCCGGGACTAGCGGCTACAGATACGCAGTATTTT. This encodes CASSPGLAATDTQYF.

The V call is TRBV19, the J call TRBJ1-5; D is undetermined. V was cut by 6 bases and J by 0 bases, with 24 bases left in between. The CDR3 is 19 amino acids. Looked up from germline, CDR1 is LNHDA and CDR2 is SQIVND (reference sequence). Here the CDR3 DNA reads TGTGCCAGTAGAAGGTCCTCGGACTCCCTCGGCCTTAGCAATCAGCCCCAGCATTTT. Translation gives CASRRSSDSLGLSNQPQHF. Full variable domain (outside the CDR3, taken from reference TRBV19 and TRBJ1-5): DGGITQSPKYLFRKEGQNVTLSCEQNLNHDAMYWYRQDPGQGLRLIYYSQIVNDFQKGDIAEGYSVSREKKESFPLTVTSAQKNPTAFYLCASRRSSDSLGLSNQPQHFGDGTRLSIL.

J is TRBJ1-5 and V is TRBV7-3; D unclear. The germline V gene encodes CDR1 SGHTA and CDR2 FQGTGA. The CDR3 totals 12 residues. With 5 bases removed from V and 4 bases from J, the gap between germline ends came to 6 bases. CDR3 nucleotides: TGTGCCAGCAGCACGGGGAATCAGCCCCAGCATTTT. Encoded protein: CASSTGNQPQHF.

This clone was picked up many times. Different DNA sequences within this sample yield the same CDR3. The chain uses TRBV18 and TRBJ1-2; D is perhaps TRBD1 (5 bases). Trimming left V 3 bases short and J 2 bases short, with 13 bases between. Germline-derived CDR1 and CDR2 are KGHSH and LQKENI. The CDR3 is made up of 15 amino acids. As DNA, the CDR3 is TGTGCCAGCTCACCGCCCGGGCAGGGCAACTATGGCTACACCTTC. Residues: CASSPPGQGNYGYTF. Full variable domain (remainder filled in from reference TRBV18 and TRBJ1-2): NAGVMQNPRHLVRRRGQEARLRCSPMKGHSHVYWYRQLPEEGLKFMVYLQKENIIDESGMPKERFSAEFPKEGPSILRIQQVVRGDSAAYFCASSPPGQGNYGYTFGSGTRLTVV.

The CDR3 reads CASNTRGNTGELFF. The CDR3 nucleotides are TGTGCCAGCAACACCCGAGGGAACACCGGGGAGCTGTTTTTT. This rearrangement joins TRBV28 to TRBJ2-2; D remains unclear. Germline-derived CDR1 and CDR2 are MDHEN and SYDVKM. Trimming left V 7 bases short and J 1 base short, with 10 bases between. The CDR3 consists of 14 residues.

The chain has TRBV6-1 and TRBJ1-2; 7 nucleotides line up with TRBD1. Germline V gene lookup returns CDR1 MNHNS and CDR2 SASEGT. The CDR3 is made up of 15 amino acids. The trim removed 0 bases at V and 1 base at J, leaving 2 bases unmatched. CDR3 sequence (DNA): TGTGCCAGCAGTGAAGCTGCAGGGGGTAACTATGGCTACACCTTC. Protein: CASSEAAGGNYGYTF.

The V gene is TRBV7-9, the J gene TRBJ1-1; D is undetermined. The CDR3 runs to 13 residues. Germline values: CDR1 SEHNR, CDR2 FQNEAQ (reference sequence). The germline V and J ends were trimmed by 1 base and 4 bases, with 7 bases remaining between them. The CDR3 loop reads CASSLVQITEAFF. The CDR3 DNA reads as TGTGCCAGCAGCTTAGTTCAGATCACTGAAGCTTTCTTT.

The chain links TRBV19 to TRBJ1-5; D may be TRBD1 (6 bases). The CDR3 consists of 18 residues. Germline values: CDR1 LNHDA, CDR2 SQIVND (reference sequence). Trimming took 3 bases from V and 0 from J, leaving 18 bases between them. The DNA for the CDR3 is TGTGCCAGTAGTATCGTGGTCCTCGGACAGTATAGCAATCAGCCCCAGCATTTT. It codes for CASSIVVLGQYSNQPQHF.

This sequence joins TRBV19 and TRBJ2-6; TRBD1 aligns across 7 bases. Germline CDR1 is LNHDA and CDR2 is SQIVND (reference sequence). The V segment lost 4 bases and the J segment 3 bases; nucleotides outside the gene matches: 3. CDR3 length: 15 amino acids. The CDR3 loop is CASSTTGLGANVLTF. DNA of the CDR3: TGTGCCAGTAGTACGACAGGGCTTGGGGCCAACGTCCTGACTTTC.

V and J are TRBV2 and TRBJ2-3; TRBD2 matches 7 bases. Germline V gives CDR1 SNHLY, CDR2 FYNNEI. CDR3 size: 16 residues. Trimming cost V 7 bases and J 4 bases; bases outside gene matches: 14. CDR3 in amino acids: CASIEGGPFSADTQYF. The DNA of the CDR3 is TGTGCCAGCATTGAGGGAGGGCCGTTTTCTGCAGATACGCAGTATTTT.

This chain joins TRBV19 and TRBJ2-3, with TRBD2 matching 9 bases. The CDR3 runs 16 residues. Looked up from germline, CDR1 is LNHDA and CDR2 is SQIVND (reference sequence). J was trimmed by 3 bases and V by 5 bases; bases with no gene match: 9. This CDR3 is CASSGRAGGLTDTQYF. The CDR3 coding sequence is TGTGCCAGTAGTGGGCGAGCGGGAGGACTGACAGATACGCAGTATTTT.

The chain has TRBV2 and TRBJ2-1, with 9 bases matching TRBD1. CDR3 length: 13 residues. CDR1 and CDR2 from the germline V gene are SNHLY and FYNNEI. J gave up 10 bases and V 5 bases, and 6 bases lay outside the gene matches. The CDR3 loop reads CASSSDRGHEQFF. DNA for the CDR3: TGTGCCAGCAGTTCGGACAGGGGACACGAGCAGTTCTTC.

This clone turned up a few times. The identical CDR3 is also encoded by other nucleotide sequences in the sample. The V call is TRBV18, the J call TRBJ1-2; weak D call: TRBD1 (6 bases). CDR3 size: 13 residues. Germline V gene lookup returns CDR1 KGHSH and CDR2 LQKENI. The ends were cut back, 2 bases at V and 5 bases at J, with 9 bases in the middle. The CDR3 DNA sequence: TGTGCCAGCTCACCAGGGCAGGGGTATGGCTACACCTTC. Protein: CASSPGQGYGYTF.

For the CDR3, the DNA is TGTGCCAGCAGCTCCCGTGGAGCCCTGAACACCGGGGAGCTGTTTTTT. The encoded protein is CASSSRGALNTGELFF. The chain is built from TRBV7-3 and TRBJ2-2; no firm D call. V gave up 4 bases and J gave up 1 base, with 13 bases separating them. Germline loops: CDR1 SGHTA, CDR2 FQGTGA. The CDR3 loop spans 16 amino acids.

This chain connects TRBV2 to TRBJ2-3, with 14 bases lining up with TRBD2. Per the germline V gene, CDR1 is SNHLY and CDR2 is FYNNEI. J gave up 5 bases and V 4 bases, and 2 bases lay outside the gene matches. The CDR3 contains 15 residues. The CDR3 bases are TGTGCCAGCAGTGGCGGACTAGCGGGAGGAGATACGCAGTATTTT. The encoded protein is CASSGGLAGGDTQYF.

The chain uses TRBV7-9 and TRBJ1-1; D perhaps matches TRBD1 (5 bases). The CDR3 loop spans 14 amino acids. The V gene's germline CDR1 is SEHNR and CDR2 FQNEAQ (reference sequence). V was trimmed by 4 bases and J by 7 bases, leaving 16 bases between them. The CDR3 DNA follows: TGTGCCAGCAGCTGGGGCCAGACCGGATATGAAGCTTTCTTT. As protein: CASSWGQTGYEAFF.

V gene TRBV5-4 combines with J gene TRBJ2-7; 11 positions agree with TRBD1. Germline lookup yields CDR1 SGHNT and CDR2 YYREEE (reference sequence). Trimming cost V 5 bases and J 7 bases; bases outside gene matches: 8. CDR3 length equals 14 residues. The CDR3 loop reads CASRQDRGLGEQYF. CDR3 nucleotides: TGTGCCAGCAGACAGGACAGGGGGCTCGGGGAGCAGTACTTC.

The rearrangement uses TRBV19 and TRBJ1-1, with a tentative D call TRBD1 (5 bases). Germline CDR1 and CDR2: LNHDA and SQIVND (reference sequence). The CDR3 covers 15 residues. V was trimmed by 5 bases and J by 6 bases, leaving 19 bases between them. The chain's CDR3 is CASSPREGIGAEAFF. The CDR3 DNA is TGTGCCAGTAGTCCCAGGGAGGGCATAGGCGCTGAAGCTTTCTTT.

The genes are TRBV29-1 and TRBJ1-2, with D perhaps matching TRBD1 (6 bases). CDR1 SQVTM and CDR2 ANQGSEA come from the germline V gene. This CDR3 is 14 amino acids long. V lost 4 bases and J 6 bases, leaving 18 bases between the germline ends. CDR3 sequence: CSVGFPGGMNGYTF. The CDR3 region has the DNA TGCAGCGTTGGGTTCCCGGGGGGCATGAATGGCTACACCTTC. The whole variable domain, remainder taken from reference TRBV29-1 and TRBJ1-2, is SAVISQKPSRDICQRGTSLTIQCQVDSQVTMMFWYRQQPGQSLTLIATANQGSEATYESGFVIDKFPISRPNLTFSTLTVSNMSPEDSSIYLCSVGFPGGMNGYTFGSGTRLTVV.

This clone was found a few times. The chain uses TRBV13 and TRBJ1-1; 7 bases fit TRBD1. The V segment lost 4 bases and the J segment 4 bases; nucleotides outside the gene matches: 12. Germline CDR1 PRHDT, CDR2 FYEKMQ (reference sequence). The CDR3 is 16 residues long. CDR3 protein: CASSSPDRDGSTEAFF. CDR3 in DNA: TGTGCCAGCAGCTCACCAGACAGGGATGGGAGCACTGAAGCTTTCTTT.